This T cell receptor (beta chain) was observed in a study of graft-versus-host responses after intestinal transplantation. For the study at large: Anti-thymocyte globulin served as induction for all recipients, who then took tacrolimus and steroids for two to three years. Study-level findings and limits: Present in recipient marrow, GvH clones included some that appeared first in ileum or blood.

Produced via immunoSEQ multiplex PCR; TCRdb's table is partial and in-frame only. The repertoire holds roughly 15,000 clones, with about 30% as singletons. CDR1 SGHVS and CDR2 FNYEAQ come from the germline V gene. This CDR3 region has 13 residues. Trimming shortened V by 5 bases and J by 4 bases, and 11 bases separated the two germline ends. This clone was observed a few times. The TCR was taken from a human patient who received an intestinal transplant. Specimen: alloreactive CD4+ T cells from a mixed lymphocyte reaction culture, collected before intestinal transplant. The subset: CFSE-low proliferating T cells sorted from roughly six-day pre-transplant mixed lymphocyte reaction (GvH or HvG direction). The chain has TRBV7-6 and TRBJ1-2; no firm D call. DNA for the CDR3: TGTGCCAGCAGCCCCCTGGGGAGCTATGGCTACACCTTC. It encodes CASSPLGSYGYTF. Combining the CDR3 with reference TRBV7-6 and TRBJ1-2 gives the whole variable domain GAGVSQSPRYKVTKRGQDVALRCDPISGHVSLYWYRQALGQGPEFLTYFNYEAQQDKSGLPNDRFSAERPEGSISTLTIQRTEQRDSAMYRCASSPLGSYGYTFGSGTRLTVV.